The text below deals with one T cell receptor (beta chain). No antigen is known for it. The sample is drawn from a study of cytomegalovirus exposure and HLA in healthy donors. At the level of the study: Of the donors genotyped, about 390 in all, about 80% fell in the Caucasian-associated ancestry cluster.

A multiplex PCR was run with 60 Vbeta primers and 13 Jbeta primers. Repertoires were generated with immunoSEQ multiplex PCR, while TCRdb's copy carries only in-frame clones and drops some. The sample contains 200,000 to 250,000 clones, roughly three quarters of which appear only once. Overall study findings and caveats: Diagnosis of cytomegalovirus status made by the classifier reportedly showed high specificity and sensitivity.

The TCR originated in a man aged 50-59 years in good health and CMV-seronegative. Sequenced: PBMCs.

The chain's CDR3 is CASRTGAYEQYF. The CDR3 region has the DNA TGTGCCAGCAGGACAGGGGCCTACGAGCAGTACTTC. The chain couples TRBV6-5 to TRBJ2-7; 8 positions agree with TRBD1. With 6 bases clipped from V and 2 bases from J, the junction kept 0 bases outside the gene matches. Germline V gene sequence: CDR1 MNHEY, CDR2 SVGAGI. The length of the CDR3 is 12 residues.